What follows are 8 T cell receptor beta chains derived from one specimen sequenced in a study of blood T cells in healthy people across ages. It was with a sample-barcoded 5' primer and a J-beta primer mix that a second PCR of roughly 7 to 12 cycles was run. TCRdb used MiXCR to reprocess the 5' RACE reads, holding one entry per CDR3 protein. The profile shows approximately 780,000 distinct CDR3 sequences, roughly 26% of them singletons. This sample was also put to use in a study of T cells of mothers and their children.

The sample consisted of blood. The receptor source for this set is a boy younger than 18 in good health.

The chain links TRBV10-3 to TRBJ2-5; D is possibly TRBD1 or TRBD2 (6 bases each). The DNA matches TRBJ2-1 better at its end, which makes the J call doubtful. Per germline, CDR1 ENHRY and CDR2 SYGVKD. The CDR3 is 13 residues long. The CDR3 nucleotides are TGTGCCATCAACAGGGACTCGCAGGATGAGCAGTTCTTC. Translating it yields CAINRDSQDEQFF.

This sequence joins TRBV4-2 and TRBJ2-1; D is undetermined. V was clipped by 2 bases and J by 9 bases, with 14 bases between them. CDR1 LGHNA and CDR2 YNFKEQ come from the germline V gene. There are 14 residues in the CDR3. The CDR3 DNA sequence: TGTGCCAGCAGCCAATCGGAGAGAGTTTCTGAGCAGTTCTTC. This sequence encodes CASSQSERVSEQFF.

DNA of the CDR3: TGTGCCAGTGGGACGGGAAATGAAAAACTGTTTTTT. Translating it yields CASGTGNEKLFF. This sequence joins TRBV7-9 and TRBJ1-4; tentatively, D is TRBD1 (5 bases). The CDR3 is 12 residues long. V shed 9 bases and J shed 5 bases, with 10 bases lying between them. Germline V CDR1 and CDR2: SEHNR, FQNEAQ (reference sequence).

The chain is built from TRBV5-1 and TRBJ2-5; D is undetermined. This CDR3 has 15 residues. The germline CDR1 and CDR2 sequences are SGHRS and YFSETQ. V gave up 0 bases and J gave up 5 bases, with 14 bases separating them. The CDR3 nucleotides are TGCGCCAGCAGCTTGGAATCGGGTTTTGGGGAGACCCAGTACTTC. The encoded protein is CASSLESGFGETQYF.

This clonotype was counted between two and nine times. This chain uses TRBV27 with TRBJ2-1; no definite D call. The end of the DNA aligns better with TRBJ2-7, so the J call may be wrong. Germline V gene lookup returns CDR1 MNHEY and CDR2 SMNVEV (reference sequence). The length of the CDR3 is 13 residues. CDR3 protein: CASSLTGRHEQYF. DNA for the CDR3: TGTGCCAGCAGTTTGACCGGAAGGCATGAGCAGTACTTC.

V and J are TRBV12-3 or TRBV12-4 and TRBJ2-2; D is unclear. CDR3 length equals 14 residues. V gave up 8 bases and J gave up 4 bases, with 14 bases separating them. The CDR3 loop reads CASQNRRSTGELFF. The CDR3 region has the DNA TGTGCCAGCCAGAATCGACGGAGCACCGGGGAGCTGTTTTTT.

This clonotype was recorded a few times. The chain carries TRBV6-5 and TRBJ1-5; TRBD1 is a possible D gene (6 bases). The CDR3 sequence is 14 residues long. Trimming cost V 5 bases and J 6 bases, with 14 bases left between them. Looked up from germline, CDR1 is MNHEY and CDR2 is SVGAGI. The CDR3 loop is CASSRNREGQPQHF. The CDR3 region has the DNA TGTGCCAGCAGTAGGAACAGGGAAGGTCAGCCCCAGCATTTT.

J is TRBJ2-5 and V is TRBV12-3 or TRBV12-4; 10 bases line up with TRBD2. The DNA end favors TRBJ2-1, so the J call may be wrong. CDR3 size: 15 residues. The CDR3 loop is CASSQGLARGDEQFF. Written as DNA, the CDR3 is TGTGCCAGCAGCCAGGGACTAGCGAGGGGGGATGAGCAGTTCTTC.